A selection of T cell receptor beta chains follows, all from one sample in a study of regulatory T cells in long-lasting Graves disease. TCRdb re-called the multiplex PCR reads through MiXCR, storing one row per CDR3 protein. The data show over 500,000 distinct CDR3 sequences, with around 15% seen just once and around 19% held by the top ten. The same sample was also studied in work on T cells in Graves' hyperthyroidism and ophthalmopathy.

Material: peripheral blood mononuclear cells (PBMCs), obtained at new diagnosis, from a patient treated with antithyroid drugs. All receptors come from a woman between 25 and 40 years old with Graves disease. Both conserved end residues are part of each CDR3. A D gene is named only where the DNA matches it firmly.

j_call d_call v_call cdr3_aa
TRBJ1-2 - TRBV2 CASSLVDNYGYTF
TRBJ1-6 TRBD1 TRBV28 CASSFLTGSSPLHF
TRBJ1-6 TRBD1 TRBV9 CASSVEGQGASPLHF
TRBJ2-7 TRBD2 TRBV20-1 CSARRLAGYEQYF
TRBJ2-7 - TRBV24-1 CATSETAGSPTDEQYF
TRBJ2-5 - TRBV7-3 CASSLTGSREETQYF
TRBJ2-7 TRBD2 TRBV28 CASSFSSGSGEQYF
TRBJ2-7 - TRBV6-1 CASSNGRYEQYF
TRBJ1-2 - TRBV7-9 CASSLADYGYTF
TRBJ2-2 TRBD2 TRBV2 CASSARLAGDGELFF